Listed here are 17 T cell receptor beta chains from one sample, sequenced in a study of shared clonotypes between healthy human individuals (dated by TCRdb to the early 2020s). Library method: the immunoSEQ multiplex PCR assay. TCRdb stores this immuneACCESS table with in-frame sequences only. Part of the clones is absent; in the studies checked, under half of the shortfall reflects unresolved V genes, and no reason is known for the rest. The sample profile shows about 460,000 clones; more than 70% of them were found once. The ten biggest clones cover 12% of the sample. The sample was PBMCs. These receptors all come from a woman aged 35 to 49 in good health. Some clones in this sample may be carry-over from other donors' samples.

This chain uses TRBV7-2 with TRBJ2-4, with 7 bases matching TRBD1. This CDR3 spans 15 amino acids. Germline V gene sequence: CDR1 SGHTA, CDR2 FQGNSA. With V trimmed by 5 bases and J by 1 base, 5 bases remained unmatched. CDR3 bases: TGTGCCAGCAGCAAGACAGGGAGTGCCAAAAACATTCAGTACTTC. The encoded protein is CASSKTGSAKNIQYF.

The chain recombines TRBV11-2 with TRBJ1-2; TRBD1 matches 9 bases. The ends lost 4 bases at V and 4 bases at J; junction bases unmatched: 4. Germline-derived CDR1 and CDR2 are SGHAT and FQNNGV. This CDR3 has 14 residues. This CDR3 reads CASSSPGQGYGYTF. CDR3 in DNA: TGTGCCAGCAGCTCCCCGGGACAGGGCTATGGCTACACCTTC.

This clone was recorded many times. Other DNA sequences in this specimen translate into the identical CDR3. The chain combines TRBV6-5 with TRBJ1-4, with no clear D. The CDR3 runs 16 residues. Germline CDR1 reads MNHEY; CDR2 reads SVGAGI. Trimming took off 2 bases at V and 0 bases at J, with 10 bases between the two ends. The CDR3 is CASSYRLAATNEKLFF. The CDR3 DNA is TGTGCCAGCAGTTACAGATTAGCGGCAACTAATGAAAAACTGTTTTTT.

This rearrangement joins TRBV7-9 to TRBJ2-7; the D gene is possibly TRBD2 (5 bases). Per the germline V gene, CDR1 is SEHNR and CDR2 is FQNEAQ (reference sequence). The V and J ends lost 1 base and 0 bases respectively, with 16 bases between them. This CDR3 spans 17 amino acids. DNA of the CDR3: TGTGCCAGCAGCTTAGTAAGGTCAGGCGGAGGCTCCTACGAGCAGTACTTC. Protein sequence: CASSLVRSGGGSYEQYF.

This clone came up once. The rearrangement joins TRBV29-1 to TRBJ2-3; perhaps TRBD2 as D (5 bases). This CDR3 has 16 residues. CDR1 SQVTM and CDR2 ANQGSEA come from the germline V gene. V was trimmed by 3 bases and J by 0 bases, leaving 16 bases between them. The CDR3 DNA reads as TGCAGCGTTGACGGTGGCGGGCTGACTAGCACAGATACGCAGTATTTT. It translates to CSVDGGGLTSTDTQYF.

The chain joins TRBV27 to TRBJ2-7; D gene uncertain. Germline CDR1 reads MNHEY; CDR2 reads SMNVEV (reference sequence). Between the trimmed V and J ends, which lost 1 base and 4 bases, there was a span of 14 bases. This CDR3 spans 15 amino acids. For the CDR3, the DNA is TGTGCCAGCAGTTTATTCATGGGGTCATCATACGAGCAGTACTTC. It codes for CASSLFMGSSYEQYF.

The CDR3 region is CASSPTTSSTDTQYF. In nucleotides, the CDR3 is TGTGCCAGCAGTCCGACCACAAGTAGCACAGATACGCAGTATTTT. The gene calls are TRBV28 and TRBJ2-3; D is unclear. Germline V gives CDR1 MDHEN, CDR2 SYDVKM. V lost 5 bases, J lost 0 bases, and 12 bases lay in between. The CDR3 covers 15 residues.

The chain is built from TRBV7-3 and TRBJ2-7; 12 bases fit TRBD2. CDR1 is SGHTA, CDR2 FQGTGA, per germline. V trimming: 5 bases; J trimming: 5 bases; junction bases outside the gene matches: 1. CDR3 length: 13 residues. CDR3 in DNA: TGTGCCAGCAGCCGACTAGCGGGAGACGAGCAGTACTTC. It is translated as CASSRLAGDEQYF.

This chain uses TRBV5-1 with TRBJ2-2, with 7 bases that match TRBD1. V shed 0 bases and J 7 bases; nucleotides not matched to a gene: 9. This CDR3 contains 16 residues. Germline lookup yields CDR1 SGHRS and CDR2 YFSETQ. CDR3 DNA sequence: TGCGCCAGCAGCTTGGCCGGTACAGGGGTCATCGGGGAGCTGTTTTTT. Protein product: CASSLAGTGVIGELFF.

J is TRBJ1-1 and V is TRBV19; a weak D match, TRBD1 (5 bases). This CDR3 comprises 14 residues. Per germline, CDR1 LNHDA and CDR2 SQIVND (reference sequence). The ends were cut back, 1 base at V and 3 bases at J, with 9 bases in the middle. CDR3 sequence reads: CASSIVGAYTEAFF. In nucleotides, the CDR3 is TGTGCCAGTAGTATAGTTGGGGCATACACTGAAGCTTTCTTT.

V usage is TRBV11-2 and J usage is TRBJ2-2; 11 positions agree with TRBD2. The CDR3 totals 18 residues. The germline CDR1 and CDR2 sequences are SGHAT and FQNNGV. Unmatched junction bases numbered 8, after V lost 4 bases and J lost 1 base. The CDR3 region is CASSSTPGLAGNTGELFF. DNA of the CDR3: TGTGCCAGCAGCTCAACGCCCGGACTAGCGGGGAACACCGGGGAGCTGTTTTTT.

CDR3 sequence reads: CASSLALIVWVGEQFF. CDR3 sequence (DNA): TGTGCCAGCAGCTTAGCTCTTATAGTTTGGGTGGGTGAGCAGTTCTTC. The chain couples TRBV7-8 to TRBJ2-1; D gene uncertain. This CDR3 has 16 amino acids. Germline V gene data show CDR1 as SGHVS and CDR2 as FQNEAQ. The V and J ends lost 0 bases and 9 bases respectively, with 18 bases between them.

The chain uses TRBV5-1 and TRBJ2-7, with D perhaps TRBD1 (6 bases). Trimming cost V 4 bases and J 0 bases, with 14 bases left between them. This CDR3 is built from 15 residues. Looked up from germline, CDR1 is SGHRS and CDR2 is YFSETQ. The CDR3 nucleotides are TGCGCCAGCAGCGCAGGGGAGACCTACTCCTACGAGCAGTACTTC. Amino acids: CASSAGETYSYEQYF.

The rearrangement joins TRBV5-1 to TRBJ1-2; D unclear. Per the germline V gene, CDR1 is SGHRS and CDR2 is YFSETQ. V was cut by 0 bases and J by 3 bases, with 6 bases left in between. This CDR3 is 13 amino acids long. CDR3 in DNA: TGCGCCAGCAGCTTGGGTTGGGACTATGGCTACACCTTC. The encoded protein is CASSLGWDYGYTF.

This clone was observed a few times. This sequence joins TRBV2 and TRBJ2-3; D gene unclear. The CDR3 is made up of 14 amino acids. Trimming removed 4 bases from V and 2 bases from J, with 10 bases in between. Germline loops: CDR1 SNHLY, CDR2 FYNNEI. The CDR3 nucleotides read TGTGCCAGCAGTGTGGAAGCCTACACAGATACGCAGTATTTT. Its protein is CASSVEAYTDTQYF.

The CDR3 loop reads CATSRGTFWTNEKLFF. CDR3 sequence (DNA): TGTGCCACCAGCAGAGGGACTTTTTGGACTAATGAAAAACTGTTTTTT. The rearrangement links TRBV15 to TRBJ1-4; D gene uncertain. The CDR3 covers 16 residues. The germline V and J ends were trimmed by 1 base and 2 bases, with 11 bases remaining between them. Germline CDR1 LNHNV, CDR2 YYDKDF (reference sequence). The entire variable domain, with the rest obtained from reference TRBV15 and TRBJ1-4, is as follows: DAMVIQNPRYQVTQFGKPVTLSCSQTLNHNVMYWYQQKSSQAPKLLFHYYDKDFNNEADTPDNFQSRRPNTSFCFLDIRSPGLGDTAMYLCATSRGTFWTNEKLFFGSGTQLSVL.

Remarks on this clone: A much larger clone differs from this one at a single base, so this may be a read error. Other DNA sequences of this sample code for an identical CDR3. V gene TRBV15 combines with J gene TRBJ2-3, with D possibly TRBD1 on 7 matching bases. Germline lookup yields CDR1 LNHNV and CDR2 YYDKDF (reference sequence). V lost 3 bases and J 1 base, leaving 11 bases between the germline ends. The CDR3 spans 15 residues. The CDR3 region is CATSRAGTGTDTQYF. CDR3 DNA: TGTGCCACCAGCAGGGCGGGGACAGGCACAGATACGCAGTATTTT.